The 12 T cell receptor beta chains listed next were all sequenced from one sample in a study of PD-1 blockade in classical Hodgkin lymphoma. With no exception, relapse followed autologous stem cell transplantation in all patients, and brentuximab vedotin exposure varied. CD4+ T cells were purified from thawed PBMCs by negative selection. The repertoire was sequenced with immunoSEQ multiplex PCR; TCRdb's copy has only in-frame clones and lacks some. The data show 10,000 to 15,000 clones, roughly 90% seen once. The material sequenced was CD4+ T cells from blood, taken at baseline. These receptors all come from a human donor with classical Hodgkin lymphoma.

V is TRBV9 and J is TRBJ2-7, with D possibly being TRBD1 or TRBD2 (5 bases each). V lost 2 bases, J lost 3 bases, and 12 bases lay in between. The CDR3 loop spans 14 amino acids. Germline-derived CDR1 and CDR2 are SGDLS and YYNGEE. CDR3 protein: CASSVGADLYEQYF. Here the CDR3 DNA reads TGTGCCAGCAGCGTCGGGGCAGACCTCTACGAGCAGTACTTC. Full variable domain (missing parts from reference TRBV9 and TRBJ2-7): DSGVTQTPKHLITATGQRVTLRCSPRSGDLSVYWYQQSLDQGLQFLIQYYNGEERAKGNILERFSAQQFPDLHSELNLSSLELGDSALYFCASSVGADLYEQYFGPGTRLTVT.

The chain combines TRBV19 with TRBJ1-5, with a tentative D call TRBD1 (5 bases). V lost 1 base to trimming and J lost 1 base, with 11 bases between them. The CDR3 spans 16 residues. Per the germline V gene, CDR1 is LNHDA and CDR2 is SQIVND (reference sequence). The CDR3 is CASSIGEWGSNQPQHF. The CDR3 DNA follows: TGTGCCAGTAGTATAGGCGAATGGGGGAGCAATCAGCCCCAGCATTTT.

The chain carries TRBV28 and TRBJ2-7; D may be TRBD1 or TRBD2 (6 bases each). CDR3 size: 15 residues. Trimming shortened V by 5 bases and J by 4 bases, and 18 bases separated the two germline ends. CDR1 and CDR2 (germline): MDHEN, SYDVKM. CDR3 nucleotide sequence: TGTGCCAGCAGTCCGCGGGGACATGGGGGATACGAGCAGTACTTC. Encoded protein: CASSPRGHGGYEQYF.

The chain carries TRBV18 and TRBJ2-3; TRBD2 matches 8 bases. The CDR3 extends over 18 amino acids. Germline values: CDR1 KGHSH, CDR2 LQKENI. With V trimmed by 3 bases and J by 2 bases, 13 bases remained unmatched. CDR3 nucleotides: TGTGCCAGCTCACCTGGATCGGGACTAGTGACCCCCACAGATACGCAGTATTTT. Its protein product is CASSPGSGLVTPTDTQYF.

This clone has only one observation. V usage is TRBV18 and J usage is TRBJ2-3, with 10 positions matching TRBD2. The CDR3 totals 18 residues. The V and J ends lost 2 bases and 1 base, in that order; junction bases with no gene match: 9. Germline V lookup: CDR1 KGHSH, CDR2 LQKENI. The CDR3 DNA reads TGTGCCAGCTCACCAGGGCTAGCGGGGGCCGAGGGCACAGATACGCAGTATTTT. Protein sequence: CASSPGLAGAEGTDTQYF. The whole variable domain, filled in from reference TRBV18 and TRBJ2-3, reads NAGVMQNPRHLVRRRGQEARLRCSPMKGHSHVYWYRQLPEEGLKFMVYLQKENIIDESGMPKERFSAEFPKEGPSILRIQQVVRGDSAAYFCASSPGLAGAEGTDTQYFGPGTRLTVL.

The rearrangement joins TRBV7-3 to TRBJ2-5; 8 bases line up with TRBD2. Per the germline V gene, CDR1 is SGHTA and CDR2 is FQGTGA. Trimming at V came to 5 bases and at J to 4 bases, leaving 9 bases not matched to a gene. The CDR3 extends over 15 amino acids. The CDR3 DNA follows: TGTGCCAGCAGCCCACTTGCGAGCGGGAGAGAGACCCAGTACTTC. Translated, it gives CASSPLASGRETQYF.

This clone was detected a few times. The CDR3 protein is CASSPNRDTEAFF. Here the CDR3 DNA reads TGTGCCAGCTCACCAAACAGGGACACTGAAGCTTTCTTT. The gene calls are TRBV18 and TRBJ1-1; tentative D call: TRBD1 (6 bases). This CDR3 is built from 13 residues. Trimming removed 2 bases from V and 3 bases from J, with 7 bases in between. Per the germline V gene, CDR1 is KGHSH and CDR2 is LQKENI.

CDR3 loop: CATPGISNTGELFF. The CDR3 region has the DNA TGTGCCACCCCAGGGATCTCGAACACCGGGGAGCTGTTTTTT. This chain uses TRBV7-9 with TRBJ2-2; possible D gene TRBD1, 5 bases. CDR3 length: 14 residues. Deletions cut 10 bases from V and 0 bases from J, with 12 bases between. Germline lookup yields CDR1 SEHNR and CDR2 FQNEAQ (reference sequence).

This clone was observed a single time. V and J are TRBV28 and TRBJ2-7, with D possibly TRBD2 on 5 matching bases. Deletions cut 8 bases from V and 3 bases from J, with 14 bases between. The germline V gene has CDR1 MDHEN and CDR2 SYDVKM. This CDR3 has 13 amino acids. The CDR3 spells CASLALGVYEQYF. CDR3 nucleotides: TGTGCCAGCTTAGCACTAGGCGTCTACGAGCAGTACTTC.

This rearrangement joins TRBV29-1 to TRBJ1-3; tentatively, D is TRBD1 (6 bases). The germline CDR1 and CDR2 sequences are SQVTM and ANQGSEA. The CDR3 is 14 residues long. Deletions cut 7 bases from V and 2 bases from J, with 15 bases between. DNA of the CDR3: TGCAGCGCTGCGGAGGGGGGCGCTGGAAACACCATATATTTT. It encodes CSAAEGGAGNTIYF. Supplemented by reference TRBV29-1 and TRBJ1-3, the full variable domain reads SAVISQKPSRDICQRGTSLTIQCQVDSQVTMMFWYRQQPGQSLTLIATANQGSEATYESGFVIDKFPISRPNLTFSTLTVSNMSPEDSSIYLCSAAEGGAGNTIYFGEGSWLTVV.

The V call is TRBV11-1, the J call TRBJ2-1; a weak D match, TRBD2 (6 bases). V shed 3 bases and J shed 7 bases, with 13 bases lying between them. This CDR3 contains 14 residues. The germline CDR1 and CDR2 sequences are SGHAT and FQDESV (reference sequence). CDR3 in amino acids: CASSFLARVNEQFF. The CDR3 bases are TGTGCCAGCAGCTTTCTAGCGCGGGTTAATGAGCAGTTCTTC.

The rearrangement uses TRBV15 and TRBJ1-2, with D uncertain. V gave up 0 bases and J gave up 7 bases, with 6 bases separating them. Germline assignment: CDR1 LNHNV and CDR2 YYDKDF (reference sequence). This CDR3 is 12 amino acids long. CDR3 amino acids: CATSRDLSGYTF. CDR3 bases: TGTGCCACCAGCAGAGATCTCTCTGGCTACACCTTC.